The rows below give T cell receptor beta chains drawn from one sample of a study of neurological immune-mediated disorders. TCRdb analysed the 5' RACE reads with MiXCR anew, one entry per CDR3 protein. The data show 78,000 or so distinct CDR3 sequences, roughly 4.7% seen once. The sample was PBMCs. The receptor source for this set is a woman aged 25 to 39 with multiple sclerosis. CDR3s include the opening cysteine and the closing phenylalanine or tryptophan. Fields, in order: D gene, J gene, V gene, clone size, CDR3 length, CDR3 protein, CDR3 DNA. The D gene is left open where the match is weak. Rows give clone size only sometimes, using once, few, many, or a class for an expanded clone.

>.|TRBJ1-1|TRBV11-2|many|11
CASSLITEAFF
TGTGCCAGCAGCTTAATCACTGAAGCTTTCTTT
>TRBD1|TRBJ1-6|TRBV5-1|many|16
CASSFGGDRDNSPLHF
TGCGCCAGCAGCTTCGGGGGCGACAGGGACAATTCACCCCTCCACTTT
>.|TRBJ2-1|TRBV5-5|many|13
CASSFEQTHEQFF
TGTGCCAGCAGCTTCGAACAAACCCATGAGCAGTTCTTC
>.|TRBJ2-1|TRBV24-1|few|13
CATSDPRGNEQFF
TGTGCCACCAGTGACCCCCGAGGCAATGAGCAGTTCTTC
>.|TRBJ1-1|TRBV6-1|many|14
CASARGDQNTEAFF
TGTGCCAGCGCCAGAGGGGATCAAAACACTGAAGCTTTCTTT
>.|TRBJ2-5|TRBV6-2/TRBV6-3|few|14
CASSYPGGLQTQYF
TGTGCCAGCAGTTATCCGGGTGGTTTGCAGACCCAGTACTTC
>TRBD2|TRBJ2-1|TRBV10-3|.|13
CAISDGGVSEQFF
TGTGCCATCAGTGACGGGGGGGTTAGTGAGCAGTTCTTC
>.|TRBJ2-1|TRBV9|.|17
CASSARGRVSSYNEQFF
TGTGCCAGCAGCGCCCGGGGGCGGGTCAGCTCCTACAATGAGCAGTTCTTC
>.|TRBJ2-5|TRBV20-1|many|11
CSARDQETQYF
TGCAGTGCTAGAGACCAAGAGACCCAGTACTTC
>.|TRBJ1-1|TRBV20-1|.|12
CSAKDGNTEAFF
TGCAGTGCTAAAGACGGTAACACTGAAGCTTTCTTT
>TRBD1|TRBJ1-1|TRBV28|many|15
CASRSGTGGYTEAFF
TGTGCCAGCAGGTCCGGGACAGGGGGCTACACTGAAGCTTTCTTT
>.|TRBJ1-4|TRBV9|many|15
CASSPRPIPGEKLFF
TGTGCCAGCAGCCCCCGGCCTATACCTGGGGAAAAACTGTTTTTT
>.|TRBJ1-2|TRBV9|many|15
CASSGVSTGDYGYSF
TGTGCCAGCAGCGGAGTCTCGACAGGAGATTATGGCTACTCCTTC
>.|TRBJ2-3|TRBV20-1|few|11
CSAREVDTQYF
TGCAGTGCTAGAGAGGTAGATACGCAGTATTTT
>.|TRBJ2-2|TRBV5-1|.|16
CASRRIVTGNTGELFF
TGCGCCAGCAGGCGGATAGTTACAGGGAACACCGGGGAGCTGTTTTTT
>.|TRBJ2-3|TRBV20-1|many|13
CSAMGGSTDTQYF
TGCAGTGCTATGGGCGGTAGCACAGATACGCAGTATTTT
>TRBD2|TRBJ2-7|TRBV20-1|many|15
CSARDPSGGAYEQYF
TGCAGTGCTAGAGACCCTAGCGGGGGGGCCTACGAGCAGTACTTC
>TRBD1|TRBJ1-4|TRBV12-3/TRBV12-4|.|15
CASSSATGWGEKLFF
TGTGCCAGCAGTTCCGCGACAGGGTGGGGTGAAAAACTGTTTTTT
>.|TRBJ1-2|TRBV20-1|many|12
CSAKGIGVGYTF
TGCAGTGCTAAAGGTATCGGGGTTGGCTACACCTTC
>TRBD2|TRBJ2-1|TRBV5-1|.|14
CASSTGGSYNEQFF
TGCGCCAGCAGCACGGGGGGCTCCTACAATGAGCAGTTCTTC
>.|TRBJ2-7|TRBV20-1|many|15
CSAGFAGGPDYEQYF
TGCAGTGCTGGGTTCGCAGGGGGGCCCGACTACGAGCAGTACTTC
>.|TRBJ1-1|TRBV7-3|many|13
CASSASGNTEAFF
TGTGCCAGCAGCGCCTCAGGGAACACTGAAGCTTTCTTT
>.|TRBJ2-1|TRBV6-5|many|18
CASSYLRASASSYNEQFF
TGTGCCAGCAGTTACCTTAGGGCTAGCGCGAGCTCCTACAATGAGCAGTTCTTC
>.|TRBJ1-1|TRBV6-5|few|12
CDTGTVNTEAFF
TGTGACACGGGAACGGTGAACACTGAAGCTTTCTTT
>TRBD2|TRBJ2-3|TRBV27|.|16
CATLQRGGRLTDTQYF
TGTGCCACCCTCCAGCGGGGGGGGCGGTTAACAGATACGCAGTATTTT
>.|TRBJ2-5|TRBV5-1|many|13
CASSSGPQETQYF
TGCGCCAGCAGCTCGGGACCTCAAGAGACCCAGTACTTC
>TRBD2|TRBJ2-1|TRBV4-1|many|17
CASSKGTSGTVYNEQFF
TGCGCCAGCAGCAAGGGGACTAGCGGGACGGTCTACAATGAGCAGTTCTTC
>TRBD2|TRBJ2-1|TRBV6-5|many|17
CASSYSRGLAGLDEQFF
TGTGCCAGCAGTTACTCGAGAGGACTAGCGGGATTGGATGAGCAGTTCTTC
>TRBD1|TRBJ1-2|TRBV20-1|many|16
CSAREVTGDRFYGYTF
TGCAGTGCTAGGGAAGTCACAGGGGATAGGTTCTATGGCTACACCTTC
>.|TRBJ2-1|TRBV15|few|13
CATRNTIYNEQFF
TGTGCCACCAGAAACACCATCTACAATGAGCAGTTCTTC
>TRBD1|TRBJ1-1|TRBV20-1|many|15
CSADVTGGMNTEAFF
TGCAGTGCCGACGTGACAGGGGGTATGAACACTGAAGCTTTCTTT